One and the same sample provided the 12 T cell receptor beta chains below, sequenced in a study of control samples from healthy donors and cancer patients. The repertoire was sequenced with immunoSEQ multiplex PCR; TCRdb's copy has only in-frame clones and lacks some. The sample includes roughly 47,000 clones, approximately 89% of them seen just once. Specimen: PBMCs. The source is a woman aged 55-75 years with lung cancer.

This chain joins TRBV30 and TRBJ1-1; possibly TRBD1 for D (6 bases). Trimming took off 3 bases at V and 10 bases at J, with 15 bases between the two ends. There are 12 residues in the CDR3. From germline, CDR1 is GTSNPN and CDR2 SVGIG (reference sequence). This CDR3 reads CAWRATGSAAFF. The CDR3 DNA reads as TGTGCCTGGAGGGCCACAGGGAGTGCAGCTTTCTTT.

V gene TRBV28 combines with J gene TRBJ1-5; 7 nucleotides align to TRBD1. The germline CDR1 and CDR2 sequences are MDHEN and SYDVKM. The V gene end was trimmed by 4 bases and the J gene end by 2 bases; junction bases not matched to a gene: 5. This CDR3 has 15 amino acids. The CDR3 DNA is TGTGCCAGCAGTTCCATCCAGGGGGGCAATCAGCCCCAGCATTTT. It specifies CASSSIQGGNQPQHF. Based on the CDR3 plus reference TRBV28 and TRBJ1-5, the full variable domain is DVKVTQSSRYLVKRTGEKVFLECVQDMDHENMFWYRQDPGLGLRLIYFSYDVKMKEKGDIPEGYSVSREKKERFSLILESASTNQTSMYLCASSSIQGGNQPQHFGDGTRLSIL.

The CDR3 DNA reads TGTGCCAGCAGTGCGGGGACAGGGAGGTCTGAAGCTTTCTTT. Translation: CASSAGTGRSEAFF. The rearrangement links TRBV27 to TRBJ1-1; TRBD1 agrees at 9 bases. With 5 bases clipped from V and 6 bases from J, the junction kept 7 bases outside the gene matches. The CDR3 loop spans 14 amino acids. Germline V gene sequence: CDR1 MNHEY, CDR2 SMNVEV (reference sequence).

The table lists this clone with a few counts. The rearrangement links TRBV6-1 to TRBJ1-2, with a weak D call TRBD1 (6 bases). In germline, CDR1 is MNHNS, CDR2 SASEGT. V was cut by 1 base and J by 4 bases, with 16 bases left in between. This CDR3 has 16 amino acids. In DNA, the CDR3 is TGTGCCAGCAGTGAAGACAGGGTAGAGGGCGGCTATGGCTACACCTTC. Translating gives CASSEDRVEGGYGYTF.

In its sample, this clone was seen a few times. The chain joins TRBV27 to TRBJ1-2; possibly TRBD1 for D (5 bases). V dropped 3 bases and J dropped 4 bases, with 18 bases sitting between them. This CDR3 region has 16 residues. CDR1 is MNHEY and CDR2 is SMNVEV in the germline V gene (reference sequence). The CDR3 region is CASSFWPTGLSYGYTF. CDR3 DNA: TGTGCCAGCAGTTTTTGGCCGACGGGACTTTCCTATGGCTACACCTTC.

The chain is built from TRBV7-9 and TRBJ1-5; unclear D gene. Germline V gene sequence: CDR1 SEHNR, CDR2 FQNEAQ (reference sequence). CDR3 length: 12 amino acids. V gave up 1 base and J gave up 5 bases, with 3 bases separating them. This chain's CDR3 is CASSLGDQPQHF. In DNA, the CDR3 is TGTGCCAGCAGCTTAGGGGATCAGCCCCAGCATTTT.

This chain connects TRBV27 to TRBJ1-4; TRBD1 aligns across 7 bases. V was pared by 5 bases and J by 2 bases, with 2 bases of the junction left unmatched. This CDR3 contains 14 residues. Germline CDR1 and CDR2: MNHEY and SMNVEV (reference sequence). The CDR3 DNA reads TGTGCCAGCAGTCCCAGGGGGACTAATGAAAAACTGTTTTTT. This encodes CASSPRGTNEKLFF.

This clone occurred once. This chain links TRBV5-1 with TRBJ2-3, with 8 nucleotides matching TRBD2. CDR3 length equals 16 residues. J lost 8 bases, V lost 4 bases, and 15 bases had no gene match. Looked up from germline, CDR1 is SGHRS and CDR2 is YFSETQ. CDR3 sequence: CASSPITGTRGGTQYF. CDR3 nucleotide sequence: TGCGCCAGCAGCCCGATTACCGGGACTAGAGGTGGTACGCAGTATTTT. The entire variable domain, with the rest obtained from reference TRBV5-1 and TRBJ2-3, is as follows: KAGVTQTPRYLIKTRGQQVTLSCSPISGHRSVSWYQQTPGQGLQFLFEYFSETQRNKGNFPGRFSGRQFSNSRSEMNVSTLELGDSALYLCASSPITGTRGGTQYFGPGTRLTVL.

The rearrangement joins TRBV6-1 to TRBJ2-7; D perhaps matches TRBD2 (5 bases). Deletions cut 1 base from V and 0 bases from J, with 19 bases between. The CDR3 has 18 residues. Germline V gene lookup returns CDR1 MNHNS and CDR2 SASEGT. In DNA, the CDR3 is TGTGCCAGCAGTGAAGAAGTAGGGCCAGGTGGACTCTCCTACGAGCAGTACTTC. Encoded protein: CASSEEVGPGGLSYEQYF.

This chain joins TRBV5-1 and TRBJ1-6; 7 bases fit TRBD1. The germline V gene encodes CDR1 SGHRS and CDR2 YFSETQ. The ends lost 0 bases at V and 7 bases at J; junction bases unmatched: 1. The CDR3 runs 14 residues. The CDR3 sequence is CASSLGGQNSPLHF. The CDR3 nucleotides read TGCGCCAGCAGCTTGGGGGGACAGAATTCACCCCTCCACTTT.

The genes are TRBV19 and TRBJ2-4; 16 nucleotides line up with TRBD2. Trimming removed 5 bases from V and 3 bases from J; junction bases left unmatched: 7. This CDR3 has 18 residues. Germline CDR1 and CDR2: LNHDA and SQIVND (reference sequence). The CDR3 here is CASSPWGLAGGDKNIQYF. The CDR3 DNA is TGTGCCAGTAGTCCGTGGGGACTAGCGGGAGGGGACAAAAACATTCAGTACTTC.

V and J are TRBV24-1 and TRBJ2-2; 8 positions agree with TRBD2. The CDR3 totals 19 residues. After removal of 0 bases from V and 3 bases from J, the junction contained 11 bases not matched to a gene. Germline values: CDR1 KGHDR, CDR2 SFDVKD. The CDR3 here is CATSDLESSGRSHTGELFF. The CDR3 DNA reads TGTGCCACCAGTGATTTGGAGTCGAGCGGGAGAAGTCACACCGGGGAGCTGTTTTTT.